The T cell receptor beta chain described here comes from a study of blood T cell repertoires in COVID-19. The wider study: Material from acute and convalescent COVID-19 was sourced from the United States, Italy and Spain. T cells, B-cell-depleted T cells, or PBMCs provided the cDNA or gDNA that served as material.

Under the authors' procedure: How many nucleated cells were present was estimated from reference gene primer amplification. Sequenced by immunoSEQ multiplex PCR; TCRdb stores in-frame clones only, minus some. The D gene and trimming were derived from the DNA, and the V and J assignments and clone size from that table. The sample has around 200,000 clones, around 80% seen once. With V trimmed by 1 base and J by 6 bases, 18 bases remained unmatched. Germline-derived CDR1 and CDR2 are LGHDT and YNNKEL (reference sequence). This CDR3 is 20 amino acids long. The rearrangement links TRBV3-1 (or the pseudogene TRBV3-2) to TRBJ1-6; 7 bases line up with TRBD1. Sequencing used peripheral blood. This TCR came from an elderly woman with active or convalescent COVID-19. CDR3: CASSQVVRGMAGGPNSPLHF. CDR3 DNA: TGTGCCAGCAGCCAAGTGGTTCGAGGTATGGCAGGGGGGCCTAATTCACCCCTCCACTTT.